This T cell receptor beta chain comes out of a study of cytomegalovirus exposure and HLA in healthy donors. Findings and caveats of the study: A later analysis showed TCR association rates differing by HLA locus, peaking at DRB1 and lowest at HLA-C. With later analysis, a missense DCLRE1C variant became linked to TCR beta V- and J-gene trimming. Among the CMV-associated chains, three were confirmed in vitro as specific for CMV antigens.

As to this clone: Its target is unknown.

The CDR3 contains 14 residues. The PCR had 60 Vbeta and 13 Jbeta primers. Profiled with immunoSEQ multiplex PCR; TCRdb holds only in-frame clones, not every one. The sample includes around 25,000 clones, 75% to 85% seen only once; the top ten take approximately 4.9%. The V and J genes are TRBV21-1 and TRBJ2-7; the D segment call TRBD1 is taken from the table without a DNA check. TRBV21-1 counts as a pseudogene. This receptor was identified in a male donor in good health and CMV-seronegative. Sequencing used PBMCs. CDR3 loop: CASSKGNRNYEQYF. CDR3 sequence (DNA): TGTGCCAGCAGCAAGGGGAACAGGAACTACGAGCAGTACTTC.